This entry concerns a single TCR beta chain. The data were taken from a study of blood T cell repertoires in COVID-19. Study background: Collection of acute and convalescent COVID-19 samples took place in the United States, Italy and Spain. In each case, the material was cDNA or gDNA derived from T cells, B-cell-depleted T cells, or PBMCs.

Original handling: How many nucleated cells were present was estimated from reference gene primer amplification. TCRdb keeps only in-frame clones here, not all; method: immunoSEQ multiplex PCR. From that table come the V and J calls and clone size; the DNA was used to work out D and trimming. The sample includes a few hundred thousand clones, 88% of them seen just once. With 11 bases removed from V and 0 bases from J, the gap between germline ends came to 8 bases. Germline lookup yields CDR1 MNHEY and CDR2 SMNVEV (reference sequence). The CDR3 loop spans 13 amino acids. Sequencing input: peripheral blood. The TCR was taken from a woman aged 25 to 45 who had recovered from COVID-19. The V and J genes are TRBV27 and TRBJ1-6; no clear D gene. DNA for the CDR3: TGTGCCTGCGGCGGCTCCTATAATTCACCCCTCCACTTT. This translates into CACGGSYNSPLHF.